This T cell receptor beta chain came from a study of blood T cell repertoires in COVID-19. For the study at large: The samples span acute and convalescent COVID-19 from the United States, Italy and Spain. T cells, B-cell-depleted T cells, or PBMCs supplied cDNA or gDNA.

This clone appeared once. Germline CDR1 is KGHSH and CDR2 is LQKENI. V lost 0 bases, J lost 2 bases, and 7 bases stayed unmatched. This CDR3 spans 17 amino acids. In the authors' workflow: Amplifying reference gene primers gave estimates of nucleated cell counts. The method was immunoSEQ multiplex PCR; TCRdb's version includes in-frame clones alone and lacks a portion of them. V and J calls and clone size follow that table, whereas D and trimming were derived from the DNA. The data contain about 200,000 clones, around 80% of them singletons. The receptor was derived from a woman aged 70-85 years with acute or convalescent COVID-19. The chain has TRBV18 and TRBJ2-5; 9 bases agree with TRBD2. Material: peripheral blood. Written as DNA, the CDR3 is TGTGCCAGCTCACCACCGAGGGCTAGCGGGGAACAAGAGACCCAGTACTTC. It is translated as CASSPPRASGEQETQYF.